A single TCR beta chain is shown here with its context. No cognate antigen has been identified for it. It has no much larger one-base neighbor in the sample; base qualities were not kept. The entry originates in a study of cytomegalovirus exposure and HLA in healthy donors (TCRdb year 2017). The study in broad terms: An earlier analysis of approximately 550 of the donors reported approximately 290 Gb of sequence data and approximately 110 million unique TCR beta sequences from about 180 million T cells. Typing coverage varied by locus: roughly 629-640 donors for A, B, C, DRB1 and DQB1; approximately 500 for DQA1; about 570 for DPA1; roughly 450 for DPB1. Across some 400 genotyped donors of the cohort, an average of approximately 240,000 unique TCR beta nucleotide sequences per donor were sequenced, and about a sixth of those sequences were non-productive. An earlier analysis of a few hundred of the donors applied high-throughput TCR beta sequencing to assess whether each TCR beta V gene segment acted as functional or pseudogenic. A separate validation cohort of roughly 120 different subjects was used in addition to the roughly 670-subject first cohort. To predict cytomegalovirus infection status, the study combined high-throughput TCR immunosequencing, statistical association of individual TCRs with disease status, and machine learning. Donor age, sex, ethnicity and CMV serostatus were compiled together with the repertoire data. The later analysis used no new phenotypic data to find candidate immune exposures, relying instead on TCR beta sequences and their occurrence across donors. Both class I and class II loci were covered by HLA typing, at four-digit resolution. Using immunosequencing, the study profiled T cell repertoires from about 620 subjects and related those repertoires to cytomegalovirus serostatus. The aim of the study was to test whether cataloging public T cell receptors could identify signatures of past pathogen exposure. An early release that covered roughly 600 HLA-typed donors contained 300 to 350 gigabases of sequencing data and about 84 million unique TCR sequences. To study patterns of TCR occurrence, a later analysis re-analyzed previously published TCR beta repertoires from just over 650 donors and added high-resolution HLA genotyping. Every discovery cohort repertoire had been produced on one sequencing platform. The genetic ancestry cluster associated with self-reported Caucasian donors included about 84% of the 398 genotyped donors. Several DR-DQ haplotypes were treated as single units for association and clustering because of strong linkage in the cohort. A later genetic analysis used genome-wide SNP genotypes for about three fifths of the 666 donors, treating that subset as a discovery cohort.

The germline V gene sets CDR1 to SGHVS and CDR2 to FQNEAQ. V is cut by 3 bases and J by 6 bases, and the space between the germline ends is 18 bases. Taken from cysteine to phenylalanine, the CDR3 has 15 residues. Only CDR3 DNA remains: 45 bases, in frame from the first base. The library was prepared using the immunoSEQ multiplex PCR assay. The multiplex PCR relied on a mix of 60 forward primers for TCR Vbeta segments and 13 reverse primers for TCR Jbeta segments. Amplification of the CDR3 region of rearranged TCR beta genes was performed with a multiplex PCR assay on genomic DNA. The Illumina HiSeq System was used to sequence the amplified TCR beta libraries as 87-base-pair reads. For the original study's pipeline: In a later analysis, tens of millions of unique TCR beta chains were counted across the roughly 610 repertoires, and around 10 million of these chains were shared by at least two donors. A nearest-neighbor algorithm error-corrected the raw reads and collapsed the reads into unique sequences, merging closely related sequences to remove PCR and sequencing errors. CDR3 sequences were aligned to IMGT reference sequences to assign V, D and J gene segments. For a sequence to be retained, a match of at least six nucleotides to both a V gene segment and a J gene segment was required. A rearrangement was called productive if the CDR3 had no stop codons and remained in frame with V and J, and every other rearrangement was called non-productive. CDR3 was defined according to IMGT convention as the region running from the second conserved V-encoded cysteine to the conserved J-encoded phenylalanine. Sequences without an unambiguous match to a single V gene segment were excluded from the earlier analysis of approximately 560 of the donors. An earlier analysis of around 600 of the donors classified V segments as functional when productive rearrangements were above 56.7% and as segregating when the standard deviation between donors was above 5%. To diagnose cytomegalovirus status from the catalog of TCR beta chain sequences, a statistical classification framework was built. In a later analysis, V and J genes were assigned by comparing TCR nucleotide sequences against IMGT/GENE-DB human TR gene sequences. The TCRdist pipeline was used in a later analysis to assign CDR3 sequences and most-parsimonious VDJ recombination scenarios. A later analysis defined each TCR beta chain by its CDR3 amino acid sequence plus V-gene family, and excluded reads lacking a unique V-gene family. To address suspected cross-contamination and a sequencing artifact, a later analysis removed a few hundred highly shared, low-generation-probability nucleotide sequences. In a later analysis, a clonal expansion index for each public chain was calculated from normalized within-repertoire ranks of inferred template counts. A later analysis computed generation probabilities with a VDJ recombination model fitted to out-of-frame rearrangements, and checked the results against IGoR. In a later analysis, TCR-TCR, TCR-HLA and TCR-CMV co-occurrence was scored with hypergeometric tests, and a repertoire-size bias correction was applied to TCR pairs. In a later analysis, false discovery rates were estimated by permuting HLA or CMV assignments 20 times. In a later analysis, co-occurring TCRs were grouped using DBSCAN, and TCRdist sequence similarity was added for clustering within HLA-allele-positive subsets. Repertoires with fewer than 30,000 or more than 120,000 public chains were left out of co-occurrence clustering, as were about 5 repertoires with anomalous nucleotide sharing. TCRdb's version of the immuneACCESS table is confined to in-frame rearrangements and falls short of the full clone set. An unresolved V gene accounts for under half of the shortfall where checked; the remainder is of unknown origin. V and J calls and clone size follow that table, whereas D and trimming were derived from the DNA. In this sample the table shows 160,000 or so clones, about 77% of which occur a single time. The ten largest clones add up to over 2% of the sample.

What the study reported, not specific to this receptor: An earlier analysis of 450 to 750 of the donors showed that most TCR beta V segments appeared in productive rearrangements either about 90% or about 30% of the time, which broadly matched IMGT annotations. In a later analysis, some 17,000 TCR beta sequences were associated with specific HLA alleles at a false discovery rate of 0.05. Because HLA typing was missing for some donors at each locus, association tests included only the typed subset. The study gave a list of about 150 TCR beta chains associated with cytomegalovirus. Compared with the approximately 700-donor mean, donors in an Asian-associated ancestry cluster had fewer N-insertions in productive TCRs, according to a later genetic analysis. In a later analysis, TCR association rates were found to vary across HLA loci, with the most associated TCRs seen for DRB1 alleles and the fewest for HLA-C alleles. Most TCR sequences were observed very rarely across donors, whereas some public TCRs were present in many individuals. The only immune exposure information available for the cohort was CMV serostatus. When HLA alleles, especially DR and DQ, strongly co-occurred, TCR associations were difficult to assign to individual alleles. A later analysis found that HLA-associated TCR beta chains were more clonally expanded and had lower generation probabilities than equally common non-associated chains. A later genetic analysis associated a missense DCLRE1C variant with V-gene and J-gene trimming of TCR beta chains, and an independent cohort replicated the association. Cytomegalovirus status was reported to be diagnosed by the classifier with high specificity and sensitivity in both the original and validation cohorts. Most CMV-associated TCR beta chains appeared to be HLA-restricted in a later analysis, and the HLA associations seemed to be driven largely by CMV exposure. A further reported finding was that TCR beta sequences accurately predicted the HLA-A and HLA-B alleles for most subjects in the first cohort. The 87-base-pair reads could not distinguish some IMGT-functional V segments, including TRBV6-2 and TRBV6-3, so those segments were excluded. In vitro tests confirmed that a few of the cytomegalovirus-associated TCR beta chains recognize cytomegalovirus antigens. A group of highly shared sequence variants was considered likely to be a technical artifact of the sequencing pipeline. Correlated functional status among segregating V segments might reflect linkage disequilibrium, but an unknown experimental factor could not be ruled out. According to the authors, the approach could potentially be generalized to other disease states and immunological phenotypes. In a later analysis, several top co-occurrence clusters were reported to appear linked to parvovirus B19, influenza, CMV and Epstein-Barr virus. Presence/absence analyses assumed roughly uniform sequencing depth across donors, an assumption that may not hold. Only TCR beta chains were sequenced in this cohort, and the absence of alpha or paired-chain data limited detectable features. About 15 rarely observed V segments, including chromosome 9 orphons, were excluded from the earlier analysis of just under 600 of the donors because counts were too low.

In total, just over 650 healthy bone marrow donors made up the cohort. At the time of sampling, all cohort members were nominally healthy, though unrecorded immune exposures were likely present. The donor was CMV seronegative and belonged to the group of roughly 330 seronegative cohort members. A peripheral blood sample was provided by each donor, and peripheral blood mononuclear cells were used for TCR beta sequencing. Genomic DNA was extracted from the blood cell samples with the Qiagen DNeasy Blood Extraction Kit. Rearrangement joined TRBV7-8 to TRBJ2-7; TRBD1 might be the D gene, on 7 matching bases. The sequenced sample was PBMCs. The sequence was collected from a man aged 55 to 70 in good health and CMV-seronegative. The bases read TGTGCCAGCAGCTTCCCACAGGGCAGGGGGGTCGAGCAGTACTTC. Translation gives CASSFPQGRGVEQYF.